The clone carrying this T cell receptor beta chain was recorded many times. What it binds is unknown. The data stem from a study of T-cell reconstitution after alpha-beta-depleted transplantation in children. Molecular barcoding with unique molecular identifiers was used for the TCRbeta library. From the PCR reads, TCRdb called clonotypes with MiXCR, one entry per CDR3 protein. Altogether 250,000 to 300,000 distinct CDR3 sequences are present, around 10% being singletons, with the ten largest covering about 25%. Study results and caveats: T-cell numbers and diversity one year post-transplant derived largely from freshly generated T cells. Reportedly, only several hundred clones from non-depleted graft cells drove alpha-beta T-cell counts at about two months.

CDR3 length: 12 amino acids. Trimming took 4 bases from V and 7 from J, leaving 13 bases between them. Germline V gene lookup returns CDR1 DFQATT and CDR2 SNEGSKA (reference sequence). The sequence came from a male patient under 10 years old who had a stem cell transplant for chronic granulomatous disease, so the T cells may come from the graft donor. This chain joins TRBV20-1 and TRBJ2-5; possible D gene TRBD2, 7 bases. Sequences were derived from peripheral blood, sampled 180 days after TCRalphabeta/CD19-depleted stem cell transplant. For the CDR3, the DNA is TGCAGTGCTATCGGGGGGCCAAGGACCCAGTACTTC. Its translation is CSAIGGPRTQYF.